The 29 T cell receptor beta chains given below trace back to one sample, sequenced in a study of human T cells and chemical hapten exposure (dated by TCRdb to 2020 to 2023). Library preparation employed RACE. The run used a NextSeq 500. TCRdb reworked the public reads: Q25 trimming with fastp, MiXCR clone assembly, productive beta chains retained. Each record represents a unique CDR3 protein, reported with the most common genes and DNA among its rows. The sample table holds 70,000 or so distinct CDR3 sequences, of which 11% were seen once. Roughly 1.3% of the sample is in the top ten clones. The time point label, read with the paper, signifies: patch test 3, about 24 weeks after DPC sensitization. The treatment or condition label corresponds to: therapeutic diphenylcyclopropenone sensitization with weekly scalp DPC. Here the sequenced sample was whole blood, taken in connection with sensitization to the hapten diphenylcyclopropenone (DPC). The receptors originated from a woman in her fifties or sixties with alopecia areata. Some clones in this sample may be carry-over from other donors' samples.

There are many counts of this clonotype. The chain joins TRBV20-1 to TRBJ2-7; 9 bases are shared with TRBD1. The germline V gene has CDR1 DFQATT and CDR2 SNEGSKA (reference sequence). The CDR3 runs to 15 residues. V shed 4 bases, J shed 4 bases, and the junction held 11 bases outside the gene matches. CDR3 bases: TGCAGTGCTATTGTGGGGGACAGGGCACTGTACGAGCAGTACTTC. Its protein is CSAIVGDRALYEQYF.

This clonotype showed up many times. The genes are TRBV2 and TRBJ2-4, with D perhaps TRBD1 (5 bases). The germline CDR1 and CDR2 sequences are SNHLY and FYNNEI. The CDR3 is made up of 14 amino acids. Trimming stripped 4 bases from V and 2 bases from J, with 9 bases between. The DNA for the CDR3 is TGTGCCAGCAGTGGTAGGGGAACCAAAAACATTCAGTACTTC. Its translation is CASSGRGTKNIQYF.

The V gene is TRBV29-1, the J gene TRBJ2-2; TRBD2 agrees at 7 bases. Looked up from germline, CDR1 is SQVTM and CDR2 is ANQGSEA. The CDR3 is 12 amino acids. The V gene end was trimmed by 7 bases and the J gene end by 6 bases; junction bases not matched to a gene: 5. The CDR3 loop reads CSAQAGAGELFF. The CDR3 bases are TGCAGCGCCCAGGCGGGGGCCGGGGAGCTGTTTTTT.

The chain carries TRBV12-3 or TRBV12-4 and TRBJ1-5; D gene uncertain. The CDR3 runs to 17 residues. Trimming pared 5 bases from V and 4 bases from J, leaving 21 bases between. Here the CDR3 reads CASSPNMDIVLNQPQHF. For the CDR3, the DNA is TGTGCCAGCAGTCCTAACATGGATATAGTTTTGAATCAGCCCCAGCATTTT.

The chain couples TRBV4-3 to TRBJ2-3; weak D call: TRBD1 (5 bases). The CDR3 has 15 amino acids. Germline V CDR1 and CDR2: LGHNA, YSLEER. The V and J ends lost 0 bases and 8 bases respectively, with 15 bases between them. The CDR3 sequence: CASSQDRQLLGTQYF. The CDR3 nucleotides read TGCGCCAGCAGCCAAGATCGACAGCTGCTGGGTACGCAGTATTTT.

This clonotype has ten or more counts. The genes are TRBV6-6 and TRBJ2-6, with TRBD1 identical over 7 bases. The trim removed 6 bases at V and 3 bases at J, leaving 8 bases unmatched. From germline, CDR1 is MNHNY and CDR2 SVGAGI (reference sequence). The CDR3 is 16 amino acids. CDR3 in amino acids: CASRKFTGVGANVLTF. The CDR3 region has the DNA TGTGCCAGCAGGAAGTTCACAGGGGTTGGGGCCAACGTCCTGACTTTC.

The CDR3 bases are TGCAGTGCTCCCAGGAGTAGCGGGGGGGCCTACAATGAGCAGTTCTTC. This codes for CSAPRSSGGAYNEQFF. The chain couples TRBV20-1 to TRBJ2-1; TRBD2 aligns across 11 bases. This CDR3 is 16 amino acids long. J lost 2 bases, V lost 5 bases, and 8 bases had no gene match. CDR1 DFQATT and CDR2 SNEGSKA come from the germline V gene (reference sequence).

This clonotype was counted many times. This rearrangement joins TRBV19 to TRBJ1-2; 10 bases are shared with TRBD1. This CDR3 spans 15 amino acids. The J segment lost 3 bases and the V segment lost 5 bases, leaving 6 bases of the junction unmatched. CDR1 and CDR2 (germline): LNHDA, SQIVND (reference sequence). CDR3 nucleotide sequence: TGTGCCAGTAGTGTCAGACAGGGGGCGGACTATGGCTACACCTTC. Amino acid sequence: CASSVRQGADYGYTF.

The V and J genes are TRBV29-1 and TRBJ2-3, with TRBD2 matching 8 bases. CDR3 length: 14 amino acids. CDR1 and CDR2 from the germline V gene are SQVTM and ANQGSEA. Trimming removed 7 bases from V and 0 bases from J; junction bases left unmatched: 6. The CDR3 nucleotides read TGCAGCGGGAAACTAGCGGCTAGCACAGATACGCAGTATTTT. This gives the protein CSGKLAASTDTQYF.

V is TRBV11-2 and J is TRBJ2-2, with 8 positions matching TRBD1. Losses at the gene ends were 5 bases for V and 4 bases for J; bases not matched to a gene: 6. CDR1 is SGHAT and CDR2 is FQNNGV in the germline V gene. The CDR3 is 15 residues long. CDR3 sequence: CASSIHRGSTGELFF. CDR3 sequence (DNA): TGTGCCAGCAGCATCCACAGGGGGAGCACCGGGGAGCTGTTTTTT.

The sample holds many counts of this clonotype. The V call is TRBV18, the J call TRBJ1-5, with 9 bases that match TRBD1. V shed 6 bases and J 4 bases; nucleotides not matched to a gene: 4. Germline assignment: CDR1 KGHSH and CDR2 LQKENI. The CDR3 runs 14 residues. The CDR3 DNA follows: TGTGCCAGCTCCCCCGACAGGGGGAATCAGCCCCAGCATTTT. Translation: CASSPDRGNQPQHF.

J is TRBJ1-4 and V is TRBV5-4, with 9 bases lining up with TRBD1. Germline lookup yields CDR1 SGHNT and CDR2 YYREEE (reference sequence). The V segment lost 5 bases and the J segment 8 bases; nucleotides outside the gene matches: 7. There are 14 residues in the CDR3. The CDR3 DNA follows: TGTGCCAGCAGTCGGGACAGGGCGGGGGAAAAACTGTTTTTT. Translation: CASSRDRAGEKLFF.

This clonotype was recorded many times. The chain links TRBV19 to TRBJ2-2; maybe TRBD1 (6 bases). The CDR3 totals 14 residues. CDR1 is LNHDA and CDR2 is SQIVND in the germline V gene (reference sequence). Trimming left V 10 bases short and J 0 bases short, with 12 bases between. The CDR3 DNA is TGTGCCACACGGGACAACCCGAACACCGGGGAGCTGTTTTTT. Translated: CATRDNPNTGELFF. Using reference TRBV19 and TRBJ2-2 for the parts outside the CDR3, the full variable domain is DGGITQSPKYLFRKEGQNVTLSCEQNLNHDAMYWYRQDPGQGLRLIYYSQIVNDFQKGDIAEGYSVSREKKESFPLTVTSAQKNPTAFYLCATRDNPNTGELFFGEGSRLTVL.

The gene calls are TRBV11-2 and TRBJ2-2; D ambiguous. This CDR3 contains 13 residues. Per the germline V gene, CDR1 is SGHAT and CDR2 is FQNNGV. The V end lost 2 bases, the J end lost 5 bases, and 6 bases lay between the germline ends. CDR3 protein: CASSLWGTGELFF. The CDR3 region has the DNA TGTGCCAGCAGCTTATGGGGAACCGGGGAGCTGTTTTTT. The full variable domain, in which reference TRBV11-2 and TRBJ2-2 provide the parts outside the CDR3, is EAGVAQSPRYKIIEKRQSVAFWCNPISGHATLYWYQQILGQGPKLLIQFQNNGVVDDSQLPKDRFSAERLKGVDSTLKIQPAKLEDSAVYLCASSLWGTGELFFGEGSRLTVL.

In this sample, this clonotype turned up many times. The chain uses TRBV28 and TRBJ2-2; no clear D gene. V lost 5 bases and J lost 1, with 8 bases in between. Per germline, CDR1 MDHEN and CDR2 SYDVKM. There are 14 residues in the CDR3. The CDR3 reads CASSHSRNTGELFF. The CDR3 DNA is TGTGCCAGCAGTCACAGCCGGAACACCGGGGAGCTGTTTTTT.

This clonotype was counted only a few times. The chain links TRBV6-5 to TRBJ1-2; unclear D gene. The ends were cut back, 6 bases at V and 2 bases at J, with 16 bases in the middle. The CDR3 totals 15 residues. Germline-derived CDR1 and CDR2 are MNHEY and SVGAGI. The CDR3 protein is CASRPPVAGNYGYTF. The CDR3 DNA reads as TGTGCCAGCAGACCCCCCGTTGCGGGGAACTATGGCTACACCTTC.

At least ten counts were recorded for this clonotype. The rearrangement joins TRBV7-6 to TRBJ1-5; the match to TRBD1 covers 7 bases. The CDR3 totals 15 residues. Germline V CDR1 and CDR2: SGHVS, FNYEAQ. V lost 4 bases, J lost 4 bases, and 7 bases stayed unmatched. The CDR3 bases are TGTGCCAGCAGCTCGATGTCAGGGGGAAATCAGCCCCAGCATTTT. As protein: CASSSMSGGNQPQHF.

At least ten counts were recorded for this clonotype. This chain joins TRBV7-2 and TRBJ2-2, with TRBD2 identical over 8 bases. The CDR3 spans 15 residues. Germline assignment: CDR1 SGHTA and CDR2 FQGNSA. The ends lost 5 bases at V and 1 base at J; junction bases unmatched: 3. The CDR3: CASSQLAVNTGELFF. CDR3 coding DNA: TGTGCCAGCAGCCAACTAGCGGTGAACACCGGGGAGCTGTTTTTT.

In this sample, this clonotype turned up a few times. The V call is TRBV18, the J call TRBJ2-1; 11 bases align to TRBD2. Germline loops: CDR1 KGHSH, CDR2 LQKENI. With V trimmed by 6 bases and J by 5 bases, 6 bases remained unmatched. The CDR3 is 15 amino acids. Here the CDR3 reads CASSIGTSGHNEQFF. In DNA, the CDR3 is TGTGCCAGCTCGATCGGGACTAGCGGCCACAATGAGCAGTTCTTC. Full variable domain (rest looked up from reference TRBV18 and TRBJ2-1): NAGVMQNPRHLVRRRGQEARLRCSPMKGHSHVYWYRQLPEEGLKFMVYLQKENIIDESGMPKERFSAEFPKEGPSILRIQQVVRGDSAAYFCASSIGTSGHNEQFFGPGTRLTVL.

This clonotype showed up many times. The rearrangement uses TRBV6-2 or TRBV6-3 and TRBJ2-4; 7 bases are a match to TRBD1. Germline lookup yields CDR1 MNHEY and CDR2 SVGEGT. V shed 0 bases and J 7 bases; nucleotides not matched to a gene: 6. The CDR3 is 15 residues long. The CDR3 spells CASSYSRQGFNIQYF. DNA for the CDR3: TGTGCCAGCAGTTACTCGAGACAGGGATTCAACATTCAGTACTTC.

This clonotype was seen repeatedly, ten times or more. The rearrangement joins TRBV6-2 or TRBV6-3 to TRBJ2-7; 7 nucleotides match TRBD2. This CDR3 contains 15 residues. Trimming cost V 7 bases and J 1 base; bases outside gene matches: 10. Germline V gene sequence: CDR1 MNHEY, CDR2 SVGEGT. The CDR3 coding sequence is TGTGCCAGCACCTTTAGCGGGTCCCTGTCCTACGAGCAGTACTTC. This gives the protein CASTFSGSLSYEQYF.

The chain carries TRBV7-2 and TRBJ2-7; 9 nucleotides match TRBD1. V dropped 4 bases and J dropped 5; count of bases not matched to a gene: 9. The CDR3 is 15 residues long. The germline CDR1 and CDR2 sequences are SGHTA and FQGNSA. This CDR3 reads CASSSHRGRRDEQYF. The CDR3 region has the DNA TGTGCCAGCAGCTCCCACAGGGGGCGAAGGGACGAGCAGTACTTC. The full variable domain, its missing parts supplied by reference TRBV7-2 and TRBJ2-7, is GAGVSQSPSNKVTEKGKDVELRCDPISGHTALYWYRQSLGQGLEFLIYFQGNSAPDKSGLPSDRFSAERTGGSVSTLTIQRTQQEDSAVYLCASSSHRGRRDEQYFGPGTRLTVT.

A few counts support this clonotype. This chain connects TRBV7-2 to TRBJ2-5; D not resolved. This CDR3 is built from 13 residues. Germline-derived CDR1 and CDR2 are SGHTA and FQGNSA. Trimming pared 4 bases from V and 2 bases from J, leaving 8 bases between. The chain's CDR3 is CASSSYRQETQYF. Written as DNA, the CDR3 is TGTGCCAGCAGCTCTTACAGACAAGAGACCCAGTACTTC.

This clonotype occurred a few times. The genes are TRBV5-1 and TRBJ2-5; tentative D call: TRBD2 (6 bases). Trimming took off 3 bases at V and 1 base at J, with 7 bases between the two ends. Germline CDR1 SGHRS, CDR2 YFSETQ. CDR3 length equals 13 residues. The CDR3 spells CASSWGLQETQYF. As DNA, the CDR3 is TGCGCCAGCAGCTGGGGACTCCAAGAGACCCAGTACTTC.

This clonotype was detected many times. The gene calls are TRBV11-2 and TRBJ1-6; D uncertain. Germline CDR1 is SGHAT and CDR2 is FQNNGV. This CDR3 region has 15 residues. Trimming pared 1 base from V and 10 bases from J, leaving 14 bases between. CDR3 sequence reads: CASSLAGPRGSPLHF. The CDR3 nucleotides read TGTGCCAGCAGCTTAGCGGGCCCCAGAGGGTCACCCCTCCACTTT.

Remarks on this clonotype: A read error may be the cause here, since a much bigger clone is one base away. The chain carries TRBV4-1 and TRBJ2-7; D tentatively fits TRBD1 or TRBD2 (7 bases each). The V end lost 4 bases, the J end lost 0 bases, and 16 bases lay between the germline ends. Germline CDR1 and CDR2: MGHRA and YSYEKL. The CDR3 sequence is 16 residues long. The CDR3 sequence: CASSLGGDRSSYEQYF. In DNA, the CDR3 is TGCGCCAGCAGCCTGGGGGGGGACAGAAGCTCCTACGAGCAGTACTTC.

The gene calls are TRBV28 and TRBJ2-7; TRBD2 agrees at 10 bases. The J segment lost 7 bases and the V segment lost 5 bases, leaving 14 bases of the junction unmatched. This CDR3 is built from 16 residues. Germline CDR1 is MDHEN and CDR2 is SYDVKM. CDR3 in amino acids: CASSIPSGRGTREQYF. The CDR3 DNA reads as TGTGCCAGCAGTATCCCGAGCGGGAGGGGAACTAGGGAGCAGTACTTC.

This clonotype occurred many times. V is TRBV4-1 and J is TRBJ1-2; D is uncertain. V lost 0 bases and J 5 bases, leaving 7 bases between the germline ends. The CDR3 runs to 13 residues. Germline V lookup: CDR1 MGHRA, CDR2 YSYEKL. This chain's CDR3 is CASSQDGRYGYTF. CDR3 sequence (DNA): TGCGCCAGCAGCCAAGACGGCCGTTATGGCTACACCTTC.

V and J are TRBV3-1 and TRBJ1-3; no definite D call. V was shortened by 1 base and J by 5 bases, with 18 bases between the two germline ends. Germline lookup yields CDR1 LGHDT and CDR2 YNNKEL (reference sequence). CDR3 length: 17 amino acids. CDR3 sequence: CASSQVGQARGRNTIYF. The CDR3 DNA follows: TGTGCCAGCAGCCAAGTGGGTCAGGCCCGTGGCCGAAACACCATATATTTT.